This T cell receptor beta chain was documented in a study of T cells after yellow fever vaccination. Study findings and constraints: The CD4 compartment and the CD8 compartment contained a small share of clonotypes in common. Most clones from primary vaccination resurfaced after the booster (approximately 96% CD4, 70% to 90% CD8).

Template-switching 5'RACE yielded the TCR cDNA; a universal primer site and UMIs were added in the process. Via MiXCR, TCRdb re-called the 5' RACE reads, giving one row per CDR3 protein. The sample gives roughly 250,000 distinct CDR3 sequences, roughly 13% of which show up once; approximately 0.49% is in the top ten. The germline V and J ends were trimmed by 6 bases and 6 bases, with 22 bases remaining between them. In germline, CDR1 is MNHNS, CDR2 SASEGT. There are 16 residues in the CDR3. This clonotype was detected only a few times. Antigen unknown. This clonotype originated in a man younger than 40 who received the YFV17D yellow fever vaccine. Sequencing was performed on CD4+ T cells sorted from PBMCs, taken 45 days after the yellow fever booster vaccination. The chain recombines TRBV6-1 with TRBJ2-3, with D maybe TRBD1 (6 bases). The CDR3 nucleotides are TGTGCCAGCAGAGCGCAAATCGACAGGTCCAAGGATACGCAGTATTTT. It encodes CASRAQIDRSKDTQYF.